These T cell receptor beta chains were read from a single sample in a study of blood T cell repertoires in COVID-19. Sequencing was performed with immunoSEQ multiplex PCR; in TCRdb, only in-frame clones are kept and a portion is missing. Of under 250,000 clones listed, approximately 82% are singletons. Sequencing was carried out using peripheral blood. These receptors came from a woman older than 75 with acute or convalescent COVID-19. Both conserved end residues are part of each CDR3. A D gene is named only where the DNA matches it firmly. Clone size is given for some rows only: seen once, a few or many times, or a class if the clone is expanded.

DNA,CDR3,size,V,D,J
TGTGCCAGCAGCTCTGGGGCCTCCAGCTCCTACAATGAGCAGTTCTTC,CASSSGASSSYNEQFF,-,TRBV9,-,TRBJ2-1
TGTGCCAGCAGCCCTACAGGGAGCGTTACCTACAATGAGCAGTTCTTC,CASSPTGSVTYNEQFF,-,TRBV6-2/TRBV6-3,-,TRBJ2-1
TGTGCCAGTAGTTCCCGCCGCGCTAGCACAGATACGCAGTATTTT,CASSSRRASTDTQYF,-,TRBV19,-,TRBJ2-3
TGTGCCAGCAGCGCATCTATCGGGGAAGAGACCCAGTACTTC,CASSASIGEETQYF,-,TRBV7-2,-,TRBJ2-5
TGCGCCAGCAGCCCTTGGACTAGCGGCACAGATACGCAGTATTTT,CASSPWTSGTDTQYF,-,TRBV5-1,TRBD2,TRBJ2-3
TGTGCCAGCAGCCCCTCCGGTACTGAGCAGTTCTTC,CASSPSGTEQFF,-,TRBV7-3,-,TRBJ2-1
TGTGCCAGCACCCCCGCGGGGACCCACCAGTTTTTT,CASTPAGTHQFF,-,TRBV2,-,TRBJ1-4
TGTGCCAGCTCACCTCAAGGGGGGGGCGATCAGCCCCAGCATTTT,CASSPQGGGDQPQHF,-,TRBV18,-,TRBJ1-5
TGTGCCAGCAGCTGGCCGGGTGGAGATGGCTACACCTTC,CASSWPGGDGYTF,-,TRBV9,-,TRBJ1-2
TGTGCCAGCAGCGTGAGGGAATCTGGGGCCAACGTCCTGACTTTC,CASSVRESGANVLTF,once,TRBV9,-,TRBJ2-6
TGTGCCAGCAGCTCGTTAGCGGGGACTGAAGCTTTCTTT,CASSSLAGTEAFF,-,TRBV11-3,-,TRBJ1-1
TGTGCCAGCAGTTACTCGATGGACAGGGGGCTTAGCAATCAGCCCCAGCATTTT,CASSYSMDRGLSNQPQHF,-,TRBV6-2/TRBV6-3,TRBD1,TRBJ1-5
TGTGCCAGCTCACCATCCCCGGTCCGCTCTGGAAACACCATATATTTT,CASSPSPVRSGNTIYF,-,TRBV18,-,TRBJ1-3
TGTGCCAGCAGTGAAGCGCTTCCAGGGTCACCCCTCCACTTT,CASSEALPGSPLHF,few,TRBV2,-,TRBJ1-6
TGTGCCAGCAGCTCAGGGCCAGGGAAGAACACTGAAGCTTTCTTT,CASSSGPGKNTEAFF,-,TRBV11-3,-,TRBJ1-1
TGTGCCATCAGAGGACTAGCGGGCTATTCTTTTTACGAGCAGTACTTC,CAIRGLAGYSFYEQYF,-,TRBV10-3,TRBD2,TRBJ2-7
TGTGCCAGCAGCTTCTTCGTTACGGGGGATGGGGGAGGGGGCACAGATACGCAGTATTTT,CASSFFVTGDGGGGTDTQYF,-,TRBV11-3,TRBD2,TRBJ2-3
TGTGCCGTCCCGGGACAGGGGGCAAAAGGCTACACCTTC,CAVPGQGAKGYTF,-,TRBV7-2,TRBD1,TRBJ1-2
TGTGCCAGCAGTTGGGACAGTACAGCAGATACGCAGTATTTT,CASSWDSTADTQYF,-,TRBV2,TRBD1,TRBJ2-3
TGCGCCAGCAGCTACATGACAGGGGGTACCTATGGCTACACCTTC,CASSYMTGGTYGYTF,-,TRBV5-1,TRBD1,TRBJ1-2
TGCGCCAGCAGCCAAGCTCCGTGGGGCACGGAGACCCAGTACTTC,CASSQAPWGTETQYF,-,TRBV4-3,-,TRBJ2-5
TGCGCCAGCAGCAAGGGGGATAACACCGGGGAGCTGTTTTTT,CASSKGDNTGELFF,-,TRBV4-1,-,TRBJ2-2
TGTGCCAGCAGTTCCTACACAGATACGCAGTATTTT,CASSSYTDTQYF,-,TRBV12-3/TRBV12-4,-,TRBJ2-3
TGCGCCAGCAGGCCGATCGGAGGGCTCAATAATTCACCCCTCCACTTT,CASRPIGGLNNSPLHF,once,TRBV4-1,-,TRBJ1-6
TGTGCCAGCTCACCAGGAATCGAGCGGGGATACACCGGGGAGCTGTTTTTT,CASSPGIERGYTGELFF,-,TRBV18,TRBD2,TRBJ2-2
TGCGCCAGCAGCCAAGAGGGTACTAGCGGGGGGTACGAGCAGTACTTC,CASSQEGTSGGYEQYF,-,TRBV4-3,TRBD2,TRBJ2-7
TGTGCCAGCAGTTTAAGGCAGGGGAAGGAAAAACTGTTTTTT,CASSLRQGKEKLFF,few,TRBV27,-,TRBJ1-4
TGTGCCAGCAGTGTCTACTCTGGGGCCAACGTCCTGACTTTC,CASSVYSGANVLTF,-,TRBV2,-,TRBJ2-6
TGCAGCGTCGAGTCACAGGGGGCCGGTGAGCAGTTCTTC,CSVESQGAGEQFF,-,TRBV29-1,TRBD1,TRBJ2-1
TGTGCCAGCAGGCGAGACTACGAGCAGTACTTC,CASRRDYEQYF,-,TRBV6-5,-,TRBJ2-7
TGTGCCAGCAGCCAAGCCGGACTAGCGGGGTTAATCTACGAGCAGTACTTC,CASSQAGLAGLIYEQYF,-,TRBV3-1/TRBV3-2,TRBD2,TRBJ2-7
TGTGCCAGCGTAGCCGGGACAGGGGGCGCGAGAGAAGAGACCCAGTACTTC,CASVAGTGGAREETQYF,-,TRBV2,TRBD1,TRBJ2-5
TGTGCCAGCAGCCAATCCGCAGGGGGCACTGAAGCTTTCTTT,CASSQSAGGTEAFF,-,TRBV14,TRBD1,TRBJ1-1
TGTGCCAGCAGCTTAGGGTCGCGGTCCCAAGAGACCCAGTACTTC,CASSLGSRSQETQYF,-,TRBV7-2,-,TRBJ2-5
TGTGCCACCAGCAGAGATCTTAAACAGCCCACTGAAGCTTTCTTT,CATSRDLKQPTEAFF,-,TRBV15,-,TRBJ1-1
TGTGCCAGTAGTATACCGGGGGTCCAAGAGACCCAGTACTTC,CASSIPGVQETQYF,-,TRBV19,-,TRBJ2-5
TGTGCCAGCAGCGAGGGGGCAAACACCATATATTTT,CASSEGANTIYF,-,TRBV7-6,TRBD1,TRBJ1-3
TGTGCCAGCAGCTTCGGGACAGGGAGGGACACTGAAGCTTTCTTT,CASSFGTGRDTEAFF,-,TRBV3-1/TRBV3-2,TRBD1,TRBJ1-1
TGTGCCAGCTCACCAACTGAGGCAGGGGGCAATCAGCCCCAGCATTTT,CASSPTEAGGNQPQHF,-,TRBV18,-,TRBJ1-5
TGTGCCAGCAGCTTAGTGGCAGGGTACAAACTGTTTTTT,CASSLVAGYKLFF,-,TRBV7-2,-,TRBJ1-4